The rows below give T cell receptor beta chains drawn from one sample of a study of blood T cell repertoires in COVID-19. Sequencing used immunoSEQ multiplex PCR; TCRdb keeps in-frame clones, though not all of them. In the table there are around 60,000 clones, roughly 86% of which are singletons. The sample was peripheral blood. These TCRs come from a man aged 45-65 years with active COVID-19. Each CDR3 is given with its conserved first and last residue. D genes are given only for firm matches. For some rows the clone size is stated as once, few or many, or as a class when expanded; others skip it.

size: NA
D: NA
V: TRBV21-1
J: TRBJ1-6
CDR3: CASKGDSSYNSPLHF
DNA: TGTGCCAGCAAGGGAGATAGCTCCTATAATTCACCCCTCCACTTT

size: few
D: TRBD2
V: TRBV5-1
J: TRBJ2-1
CDR3: CASSLLAGAYNEQFF
DNA: TGCGCCAGCAGCTTACTAGCGGGGGCCTACAATGAGCAGTTCTTC

size: NA
D: NA
V: TRBV6-1
J: TRBJ1-3
CDR3: CASSEETYSGLSGNTIYF
DNA: TGTGCCAGCAGTGAAGAGACCTACTCGGGTCTCTCTGGAAACACCATATATTTT

size: NA
D: TRBD2
V: TRBV7-2
J: TRBJ2-7
CDR3: CASSLVAGGPGEQYF
DNA: TGTGCCAGCAGCTTAGTAGCGGGGGGGCCGGGCGAGCAGTACTTC

size: NA
D: NA
V: TRBV7-9
J: TRBJ1-3
CDR3: CASREGGGNTIYF
DNA: TGTGCCAGCAGGGAGGGTGGTGGAAACACCATATATTTT

size: NA
D: TRBD1
V: TRBV2
J: TRBJ1-2
CDR3: CASSAGTGGSGYTF
DNA: TGTGCCAGCAGTGCCGGGACAGGGGGCTCAGGCTACACCTTC

size: NA
D: TRBD1
V: TRBV5-1
J: TRBJ2-2
CDR3: CASRVEKGTGHTGELFF
DNA: TGCGCCAGCAGGGTGGAGAAGGGGACAGGGCACACCGGGGAGCTGTTTTTT

size: NA
D: TRBD1
V: TRBV29-1
J: TRBJ2-7
CDR3: CSVANRGSYEQYF
DNA: TGCAGCGTGGCAAACAGGGGCTCCTACGAGCAGTACTTC

size: NA
D: NA
V: TRBV7-9
J: TRBJ2-3
CDR3: CASSGRGSTDTQYF
DNA: TGTGCCAGCAGCGGTAGGGGTAGCACAGATACGCAGTATTTT

size: few
D: NA
V: TRBV6-6
J: TRBJ2-1
CDR3: CASSYSPTGSGYEQFF
DNA: TGTGCCAGCAGTTACTCGCCTACAGGGTCCGGTTATGAGCAGTTCTTC

size: NA
D: TRBD1
V: TRBV4-1
J: TRBJ2-1
CDR3: CASSQEGGQLSSYNEQFF
DNA: TGCGCCAGCAGCCAAGAAGGGGGACAGTTGAGCTCCTACAATGAGCAGTTCTTC

size: once
D: NA
V: TRBV19
J: TRBJ1-5
CDR3: CASTQTGRFNQPQHF
DNA: TGTGCCAGTACCCAAACCGGCAGGTTCAATCAGCCCCAGCATTTT

size: NA
D: NA
V: TRBV7-9
J: TRBJ1-1
CDR3: CASSLTTGGMAAFF
DNA: TGTGCCAGCAGCTTAACTACGGGGGGCATGGCAGCTTTCTTT

size: once
D: TRBD1
V: TRBV6-5
J: TRBJ1-5
CDR3: CASRKGQVNNQPQHF
DNA: TGTGCCAGCAGAAAGGGACAGGTGAACAATCAGCCCCAGCATTTT

size: NA
D: NA
V: TRBV15
J: TRBJ2-1
CDR3: CATSVDSESYNEQFF
DNA: TGTGCCACCAGCGTCGACAGCGAGTCCTACAATGAGCAGTTCTTC

size: NA
D: TRBD1
V: TRBV12-3/TRBV12-4
J: TRBJ1-1
CDR3: CASITGGYTEAFF
DNA: TGTGCCAGCATAACAGGGGGCTACACTGAAGCTTTCTTT

size: once
D: NA
V: TRBV27
J: TRBJ2-1
CDR3: CASSPGFEQFF
DNA: TGTGCCAGCAGTCCGGGGTTTGAGCAGTTCTTC

size: once
D: NA
V: TRBV3-1/TRBV3-2
J: TRBJ2-3
CDR3: CASSQEGGGHTDTQYF
DNA: TGTGCCAGCAGCCAAGAGGGCGGGGGCCACACAGATACGCAGTATTTT

size: NA
D: NA
V: TRBV7-8
J: TRBJ2-7
CDR3: CASSSGDIQGTYEQYF
DNA: TGTGCCAGCAGCTCAGGGGACATTCAGGGGACCTACGAGCAGTACTTC

size: NA
D: TRBD1
V: TRBV11-2
J: TRBJ1-2
CDR3: CASRPLTGQGYTF
DNA: TGTGCCAGCAGACCCCTGACAGGGCAGGGCTACACCTTC

size: NA
D: NA
V: TRBV6-1
J: TRBJ1-4
CDR3: CASSERGMATNEKLFF
DNA: TGTGCCAGCAGTGAAAGGGGTATGGCAACTAATGAAAAACTGTTTTTT

size: NA
D: NA
V: TRBV5-1
J: TRBJ2-1
CDR3: CASSLAAGATYNEQFF
DNA: TGCGCCAGCAGCTTGGCGGCAGGGGCGACCTACAATGAGCAGTTCTTC

size: few
D: TRBD1
V: TRBV7-3
J: TRBJ1-1
CDR3: CASSQLTGTSAFF
DNA: TGTGCCAGCAGCCAATTGACAGGGACATCGGCTTTCTTT

size: once
D: TRBD1
V: TRBV5-4
J: TRBJ2-2
CDR3: CASRRDREGELFF
DNA: TGTGCCAGCAGAAGGGACAGGGAAGGGGAGCTGTTTTTT

size: NA
D: TRBD1
V: TRBV13
J: TRBJ1-3
CDR3: CASSWTGVGNTIYF
DNA: TGTGCCAGCAGCTGGACAGGGGTTGGAAACACCATATATTTT

size: NA
D: NA
V: TRBV18
J: TRBJ2-3
CDR3: CASSPDTSTQYF
DNA: TGTGCCAGCTCACCAGACACTTCTACGCAGTATTTT

size: NA
D: TRBD2
V: TRBV6-6
J: TRBJ2-1
CDR3: CASSRGLAGGFSSYNEQFF
DNA: TGTGCCAGCAGTCGGGGACTAGCGGGGGGATTTAGCTCCTACAATGAGCAGTTCTTC

size: NA
D: NA
V: TRBV20-1
J: TRBJ2-7
CDR3: CSAETAGEQYF
DNA: TGCAGTGCCGAGACAGCAGGAGAGCAGTACTTC

size: NA
D: NA
V: TRBV12-3/TRBV12-4
J: TRBJ2-1
CDR3: CASSRGSGNEQFF
DNA: TGTGCCAGCAGTCGTGGCTCGGGGAATGAGCAGTTCTTC

size: NA
D: TRBD2
V: TRBV7-9
J: TRBJ2-1
CDR3: CASSLPPRLAGKYNEQFF
DNA: TGTGCCAGCAGCCTGCCCCCCCGACTAGCGGGGAAATACAATGAGCAGTTCTTC

size: NA
D: TRBD2
V: TRBV9
J: TRBJ2-3
CDR3: CASSFSGGDLTDTQYF
DNA: TGTGCCAGCAGCTTTAGCGGGGGGGACCTCACAGATACGCAGTATTTT

size: few
D: NA
V: TRBV7-9
J: TRBJ1-6
CDR3: CASSLGTFGSSYNSPLHF
DNA: TGTGCCAGCAGCCTCGGGACATTTGGGAGCTCCTATAATTCACCCCTCCACTTT

size: NA
D: NA
V: TRBV7-9
J: TRBJ2-7
CDR3: CASSQGHIHPYEQYF
DNA: TGTGCCAGCAGCCAGGGCCACATTCATCCCTACGAGCAGTACTTC

size: NA
D: NA
V: TRBV18
J: TRBJ2-5
CDR3: CASSPLGGRGETQYF
DNA: TGTGCCAGCTCACCACTTGGGGGCCGGGGAGAGACCCAGTACTTC

size: NA
D: NA
V: TRBV19
J: TRBJ1-3
CDR3: CASSSGGDGNTIYF
DNA: TGTGCCAGTAGTAGCGGAGGGGATGGAAACACCATATATTTT

size: NA
D: TRBD1
V: TRBV3-1/TRBV3-2
J: TRBJ2-1
CDR3: CASRGTGVDNEQFF
DNA: TGTGCCAGCAGAGGGACAGGGGTGGACAATGAGCAGTTCTTC

size: once
D: TRBD1
V: TRBV5-1
J: TRBJ2-7
CDR3: CASRATGSGREQYF
DNA: TGCGCCAGCAGGGCGACAGGGAGCGGCCGCGAGCAGTACTTC

size: NA
D: TRBD2
V: TRBV7-8
J: TRBJ2-1
CDR3: CASSPRRLGLEILNEQFF
DNA: TGTGCCAGCAGCCCGAGGAGACTGGGACTAGAGATCCTCAATGAGCAGTTCTTC

size: many
D: NA
V: TRBV7-8
J: TRBJ2-1
CDR3: CASSSLRGPTSSYNEQFF
DNA: TGTGCCAGCAGCTCTTTGCGGGGGCCTACATCCTCCTACAATGAGCAGTTCTTC

size: NA
D: TRBD2
V: TRBV6-5
J: TRBJ2-1
CDR3: CASSYSAGGYNEQFF
DNA: TGTGCCAGCAGTTACTCAGCGGGGGGGTACAATGAGCAGTTCTTC

size: NA
D: NA
V: TRBV6-2/TRBV6-3
J: TRBJ2-7
CDR3: CASSYGDVRYEQYF
DNA: TGTGCCAGCAGTTATGGAGACGTGCGATACGAGCAGTACTTC

size: NA
D: NA
V: TRBV7-9
J: TRBJ2-3
CDR3: CASTDQGSTDTQYF
DNA: TGTGCCAGCACCGACCAGGGTAGCACAGATACGCAGTATTTT

size: NA
D: NA
V: TRBV12-3/TRBV12-4
J: TRBJ1-2
CDR3: CASSLSSYGYTF
DNA: TGTGCCAGCAGTTTGTCTAGCTATGGCTACACCTTC

size: NA
D: TRBD1
V: TRBV12-5
J: TRBJ1-2
CDR3: CASGLAQGDSNYGYTF
DNA: TGTGCTAGTGGTTTGGCCCAAGGGGACAGCAACTATGGCTACACCTTC

size: NA
D: NA
V: TRBV11-2
J: TRBJ2-5
CDR3: CASSFLLGGQETQYF
DNA: TGTGCCAGCAGCTTTTTACTAGGGGGCCAAGAGACCCAGTACTTC

size: NA
D: NA
V: TRBV19
J: TRBJ1-2
CDR3: CASIGGVHGYTF
DNA: TGTGCCAGTATAGGGGGGGTCCATGGCTACACCTTC

size: NA
D: TRBD2
V: TRBV10-3
J: TRBJ2-1
CDR3: CAIRRAPGLAVNEQFF
DNA: TGTGCCATCAGGAGGGCACCGGGACTAGCGGTCAATGAGCAGTTCTTC

size: NA
D: TRBD1
V: TRBV7-9
J: TRBJ1-4
CDR3: CASRFGQGTEKLFF
DNA: TGTGCCAGCAGATTCGGACAGGGGACTGAAAAACTGTTTTTT

size: NA
D: NA
V: TRBV5-1
J: TRBJ1-2
CDR3: CASSLQNNYGYTF
DNA: TGCGCCAGCAGCTTGCAGAATAACTATGGCTACACCTTC

size: NA
D: NA
V: TRBV7-9
J: TRBJ2-7
CDR3: CASSKGQGLNEQYF
DNA: TGTGCCAGCAGCAAGGGGCAGGGGCTAAACGAGCAGTACTTC

size: NA
D: TRBD2
V: TRBV3-1/TRBV3-2
J: TRBJ2-5
CDR3: CASSQGVAGGQETQYF
DNA: TGTGCCAGCAGCCAAGGGGTAGCGGGGGGCCAAGAGACCCAGTACTTC

size: NA
D: NA
V: TRBV6-5
J: TRBJ1-4
CDR3: CASSPGEKLFF
DNA: TGTGCCAGCAGCCCGGGTGAAAAACTGTTTTTT

size: NA
D: TRBD2
V: TRBV6-5
J: TRBJ2-1
CDR3: CASSYSKGTSLGEQFF
DNA: TGTGCCAGCAGTTACTCGAAAGGGACTAGCCTAGGTGAGCAGTTCTTC

size: once
D: NA
V: TRBV18
J: TRBJ1-1
CDR3: CASSPPVAVSAAFF
DNA: TGTGCCAGCTCACCACCGGTTGCGGTATCCGCAGCTTTCTTT